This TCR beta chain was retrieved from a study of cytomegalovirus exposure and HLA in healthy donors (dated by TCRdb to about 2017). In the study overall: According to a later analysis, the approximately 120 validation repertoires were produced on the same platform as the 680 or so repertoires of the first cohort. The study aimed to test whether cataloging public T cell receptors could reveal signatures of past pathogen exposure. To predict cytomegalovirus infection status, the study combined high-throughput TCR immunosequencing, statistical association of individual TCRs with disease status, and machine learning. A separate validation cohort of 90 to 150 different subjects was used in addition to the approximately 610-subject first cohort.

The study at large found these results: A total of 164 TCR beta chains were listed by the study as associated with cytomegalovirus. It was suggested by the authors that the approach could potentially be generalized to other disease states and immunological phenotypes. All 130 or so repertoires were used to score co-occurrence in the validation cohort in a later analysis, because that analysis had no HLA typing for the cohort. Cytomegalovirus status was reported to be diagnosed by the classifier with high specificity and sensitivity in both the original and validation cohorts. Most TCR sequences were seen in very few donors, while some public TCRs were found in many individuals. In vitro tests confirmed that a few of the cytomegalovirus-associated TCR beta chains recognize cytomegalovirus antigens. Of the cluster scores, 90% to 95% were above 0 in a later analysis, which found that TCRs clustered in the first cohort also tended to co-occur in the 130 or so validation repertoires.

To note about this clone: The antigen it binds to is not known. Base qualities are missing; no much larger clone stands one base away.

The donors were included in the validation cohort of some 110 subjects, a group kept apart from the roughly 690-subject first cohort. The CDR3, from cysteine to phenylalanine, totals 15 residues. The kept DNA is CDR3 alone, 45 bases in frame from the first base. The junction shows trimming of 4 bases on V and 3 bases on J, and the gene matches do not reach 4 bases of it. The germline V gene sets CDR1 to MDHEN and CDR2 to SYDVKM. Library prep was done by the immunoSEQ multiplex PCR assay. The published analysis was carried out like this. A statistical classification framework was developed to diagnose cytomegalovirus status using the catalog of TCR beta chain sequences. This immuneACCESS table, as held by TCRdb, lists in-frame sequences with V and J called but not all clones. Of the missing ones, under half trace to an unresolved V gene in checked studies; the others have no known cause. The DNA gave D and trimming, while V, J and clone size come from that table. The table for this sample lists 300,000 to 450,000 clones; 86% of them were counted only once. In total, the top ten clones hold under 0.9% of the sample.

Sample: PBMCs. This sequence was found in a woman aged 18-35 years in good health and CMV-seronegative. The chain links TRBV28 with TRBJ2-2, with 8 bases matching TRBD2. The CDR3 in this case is CASSSGGAYTGELFF. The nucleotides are TGTGCCAGCAGTTCGGGGGGGGCTTACACCGGGGAGCTGTTTTTT. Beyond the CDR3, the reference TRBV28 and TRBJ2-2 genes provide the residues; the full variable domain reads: DVKVTQSSRYLVKRTGEKVFLECVQDMDHENMFWYRQDPGLGLRLIYFSYDVKMKEKGDIPEGYSVSREKKERFSLILESASTNQTSMYLCASSSGGAYTGELFFGEGSRLTVL.